This is a list of T cell receptor beta chains from one sample in a study of blood T cell repertoires in COVID-19. Libraries were prepared by immunoSEQ multiplex PCR; TCRdb keeps only in-frame clonotypes and omits some of them. The table lists about 96,000 clones, 70% to 90% of them singletons. The sample comprised peripheral blood. Receptors were obtained from a human donor with COVID-19, enrolled during active disease. The donor label of this sample is uncertain. Both conserved end residues are part of each CDR3. The order of the fields is D gene, clone size, J gene, V gene, CDR3 DNA, CDR3 protein. The D gene is left open where the match is weak. Clone size is stated in some rows and not others, as once, few, many or a class when expanded.

D gene: TRBD1; clone size: -; J gene: TRBJ2-1; V gene: TRBV7-6; CDR3 DNA: TGTGCCAGCAGCCCGACAGGGACAAAGTCGAATGAGCAGTTCTTC; CDR3 protein: CASSPTGTKSNEQFF
D gene: -; clone size: -; J gene: TRBJ2-2; V gene: TRBV18; CDR3 DNA: TGTGCCAGCTCACCACAGGCAGGGTTCAACACCGGGGAGCTGTTTTTT; CDR3 protein: CASSPQAGFNTGELFF
D gene: -; clone size: -; J gene: TRBJ1-1; V gene: TRBV21-1; CDR3 DNA: TGTGCCAGCAGCAACGAAGGGATAGACAGGGGGCCCAGGGGGGGCCTAAGCACTGAAGCTTTCTTT; CDR3 protein: CASSNEGIDRGPRGGLSTEAFF
D gene: -; clone size: -; J gene: TRBJ2-3; V gene: TRBV27; CDR3 DNA: TGTGCCAGCAGCCCATGGGCTCGTGGCACAGATACGCAGTATTTT; CDR3 protein: CASSPWARGTDTQYF
D gene: TRBD1; clone size: -; J gene: TRBJ1-4; V gene: TRBV5-1; CDR3 DNA: TGCGCCAGCAGCTTGGGGACAGGGTGGTCTAATGAAAAACTGTTTTTT; CDR3 protein: CASSLGTGWSNEKLFF
D gene: TRBD1; clone size: -; J gene: TRBJ2-7; V gene: TRBV30; CDR3 DNA: TGTGCCTGGAGTGTAGCGGGACAGGGAATTTACGAGCAGTACTTC; CDR3 protein: CAWSVAGQGIYEQYF
D gene: -; clone size: -; J gene: TRBJ1-2; V gene: TRBV12-3/TRBV12-4; CDR3 DNA: TGTGCCACCCGGGCAGGGACTAACTATGGCTACACCTTC; CDR3 protein: CATRAGTNYGYTF
D gene: TRBD1; clone size: -; J gene: TRBJ1-2; V gene: TRBV7-2; CDR3 DNA: TGTGCCAGCAGGGGGGACAGCAACTATGGCTACACCTTC; CDR3 protein: CASRGDSNYGYTF
D gene: TRBD2; clone size: -; J gene: TRBJ2-3; V gene: TRBV24-1; CDR3 DNA: TGTGCCACCAGGGCGGGAGGGGCAGATACGCAGTATTTT; CDR3 protein: CATRAGGADTQYF
D gene: -; clone size: few; J gene: TRBJ1-1; V gene: TRBV12-3/TRBV12-4; CDR3 DNA: TGTGCCAGCAGCCCATCCGGGTTGATGGCTTTCTTT; CDR3 protein: CASSPSGLMAFF
D gene: TRBD2; clone size: -; J gene: TRBJ2-3; V gene: TRBV2; CDR3 DNA: TGTGCCAGCACTAATGGCCTAGCGGGGGGCCATGCTACGCAGTATTTT; CDR3 protein: CASTNGLAGGHATQYF
D gene: TRBD1; clone size: -; J gene: TRBJ2-2; V gene: TRBV19; CDR3 DNA: TGTGCCAGTAGTTTTGGACAGGGGGCTTACACCGGGGAGCTGTTTTTT; CDR3 protein: CASSFGQGAYTGELFF